Presented here are 15 T cell receptor beta chains from one specimen sequenced in a study of long-term antiretroviral therapy in people with HIV. Samples were assayed with immunoSEQ v3.0 at survey level. The data were produced by immunoSEQ multiplex PCR, yet TCRdb's version contains in-frame clones alone and is incomplete. This table holds more than 15,000 clones, approximately 96% found once. The source was unsorted PBMCs, collected around 10 years after starting antiretroviral therapy. The receptors come from a man under 40 with HIV.

V gene TRBV7-3 combines with J gene TRBJ2-3; 7 bases match TRBD2. Germline V lookup: CDR1 SGHTA, CDR2 FQGTGA. The CDR3 has 14 amino acids. V lost 4 bases and J lost 0; bases outside the gene matches: 1. In DNA form, the CDR3 reads TGTGCCAGCAGCTCGGGGGGAAGCACAGATACGCAGTATTTT. Amino acid sequence: CASSSGGSTDTQYF. The variable domain in full, with the rest retrieved from reference TRBV7-3 and TRBJ2-3, is GAGVSQTPSNKVTEKGKYVELRCDPISGHTALYWYRQSLGQGPEFLIYFQGTGAADDSGLPNDRFFAVRPEGSVSTLKIQRTERGDSAVYLCASSSGGSTDTQYFGPGTRLTVL.

The chain uses TRBV18 and TRBJ1-2, with D perhaps TRBD1 (5 bases). The V end was cut by 3 bases, the J end by 0 bases, with 14 bases between. Germline values: CDR1 KGHSH, CDR2 LQKENI. CDR3 length equals 16 residues. The CDR3 nucleotides are TGTGCCAGCTCACCGAGACAGCGCGTAACTAACTATGGCTACACCTTC. Amino acids: CASSPRQRVTNYGYTF. The full variable domain, completed using reference TRBV18 and TRBJ1-2, is NAGVMQNPRHLVRRRGQEARLRCSPMKGHSHVYWYRQLPEEGLKFMVYLQKENIIDESGMPKERFSAEFPKEGPSILRIQQVVRGDSAAYFCASSPRQRVTNYGYTFGSGTRLTVV.

This clone is a singleton in its sample. The chain recombines TRBV5-4 with TRBJ2-7; 9 bases line up with TRBD1. Germline values: CDR1 SGHNT, CDR2 YYREEE (reference sequence). Trimming took 0 bases from V and 3 from J; bases not matched to a gene: 7. This CDR3 region has 16 residues. The CDR3, as DNA: TGTGCCAGCAGCTTGGGGTTAGGGGACAGGGTCTACGAGCAGTACTTC. Translating it yields CASSLGLGDRVYEQYF.

This chain connects TRBV11-2 to TRBJ1-1, with 7 bases matching TRBD1. With V trimmed by 5 bases and J by 3 bases, 9 bases remained unmatched. The CDR3 is 15 amino acids. Germline V lookup: CDR1 SGHAT, CDR2 FQNNGV. The CDR3 DNA reads as TGTGCCAGCAGCCCAGGGGGGGGTCGTTACACTGAAGCTTTCTTT. Its protein is CASSPGGGRYTEAFF.

As DNA, the CDR3 is TGTGCCAGCAGGTATGGGACCGCGAGCTCCTACGAGCAGTACTTC. Amino acid sequence: CASRYGTASSYEQYF. J is TRBJ2-7 and V is TRBV28; D may correspond to TRBD1 or TRBD2 (5 bases each). Germline CDR1 reads MDHEN; CDR2 reads SYDVKM. V lost 6 bases and J lost 0, with 15 bases in between. This CDR3 contains 15 residues.

The V and J genes are TRBV6-5 and TRBJ1-1; maybe TRBD1 (5 bases). CDR1 is MNHEY, CDR2 SVGAGI, per germline. The CDR3 is 14 amino acids. V lost 4 bases and J 4 bases, leaving 13 bases between the germline ends. The DNA for the CDR3 is TGTGCCAGCAGTTCCCGAGGGGACGGCACTGAAGCTTTCTTT. This encodes CASSSRGDGTEAFF.

The gene calls are TRBV19 and TRBJ2-7, with D possibly being TRBD1 (6 bases). Germline V gene sequence: CDR1 LNHDA, CDR2 SQIVND (reference sequence). The ends were cut back, 5 bases at V and 5 bases at J, with 16 bases in the middle. The CDR3 extends over 14 amino acids. The CDR3 reads CASSPGVGIDEQYF. CDR3 bases: TGTGCCAGTAGTCCAGGGGTGGGGATCGACGAGCAGTACTTC.

V gene TRBV2 combines with J gene TRBJ1-5, with 7 bases fitting TRBD1. V shed 7 bases and J 2 bases; nucleotides not matched to a gene: 8. The CDR3 has 15 amino acids. CDR1 and CDR2 from the germline V gene are SNHLY and FYNNEI. The DNA of the CDR3 is TGTGCCAGCACCAAAGACAGGGCTGGCAATCAGCCCCAGCATTTT. Its protein product is CASTKDRAGNQPQHF.

V and J are TRBV11-3 and TRBJ2-1; D may be TRBD1 or TRBD2 (5 bases each). Germline-derived CDR1 and CDR2 are SGHNT and YENEEA. Trimming stripped 1 base from V and 7 bases from J, with 11 bases between. The CDR3 totals 14 residues. The CDR3: CASSLAGTINEQFF. Written as DNA, the CDR3 is TGTGCCAGCAGCTTAGCCGGGACCATAAATGAGCAGTTCTTC. Variable domain in full (rest from reference TRBV11-3 and TRBJ2-1): EAGVVQSPRYKIIEKKQPVAFWCNPISGHNTLYWYLQNLGQGPELLIRYENEEAVDDSQLPKDRFSAERLKGVDSTLKIQPAELGDSAVYLCASSLAGTINEQFFGPGTRLTVL.

The chain links TRBV28 to TRBJ2-5; TRBD1 matches 7 bases. The CDR3 has 15 residues. Unmatched junction bases numbered 7, after V lost 6 bases and J lost 0 bases. Looked up from germline, CDR1 is MDHEN and CDR2 is SYDVKM. CDR3 DNA sequence: TGTGCCAGCAGCCAAGACAGGGCAGACCAAGAGACCCAGTACTTC. Translated, it gives CASSQDRADQETQYF.

V usage is TRBV5-5 and J usage is TRBJ2-7, with TRBD1 identical over 8 bases. The length of the CDR3 is 16 residues. Germline V gives CDR1 SGHKS, CDR2 YYEKEE (reference sequence). The J segment lost 4 bases and the V segment lost 1 base, leaving 10 bases of the junction unmatched. Written as DNA, the CDR3 is TGTGCCAGCAGCTTGATGGGTCAGGGGGCGCGGTACGAGCAGTACTTC. As protein: CASSLMGQGARYEQYF.

V is TRBV10-3 and J is TRBJ2-1, with D perhaps matching TRBD2 (6 bases). The CDR3 is 14 residues long. The V and J ends lost 3 bases and 7 bases respectively, with 13 bases between them. The germline CDR1 and CDR2 sequences are ENHRY and SYGVKD. The chain's CDR3 is CAISDGGLGNEQFF. The CDR3 DNA reads as TGTGCCATCAGTGATGGAGGGCTCGGGAATGAGCAGTTCTTC.

V is TRBV7-9 and J is TRBJ2-1; 7 nucleotides line up with TRBD2. Germline V gene lookup returns CDR1 SEHNR and CDR2 FQNEAQ (reference sequence). The CDR3 runs 13 residues. V shed 8 bases, J shed 13 bases, and the junction held 14 bases outside the gene matches. The CDR3, as DNA: TGTGCCAGCGGGGGGGTGGGTGGAGAGGCCCAGTTCTTC. Amino acid sequence: CASGGVGGEAQFF. The variable domain in full, completed from reference TRBV7-9 and TRBJ2-1, reads DTGVSQNPRHKITKRGQNVTFRCDPISEHNRLYWYRQTLGQGPEFLTYFQNEAQLEKSRLLSDRFSAERPKGSFSTLEIQRTEQGDSAMYLCASGGVGGEAQFFGPGTRLTVL.

The V call is TRBV2, the J call TRBJ1-3; TRBD1 matches at 7 bases. Germline assignment: CDR1 SNHLY and CDR2 FYNNEI. This CDR3 has 15 amino acids. V dropped 6 bases and J dropped 3; count of bases not matched to a gene: 8. The CDR3 sequence: CASRRQGGNGNTIYF. The CDR3 nucleotides are TGTGCCAGCAGGCGACAGGGTGGTAATGGAAACACCATATATTTT.

The V and J genes are TRBV19 and TRBJ1-2; D is unresolved. Trimming pared 3 bases from V and 4 bases from J, leaving 15 bases between. Germline V CDR1 and CDR2: LNHDA, SQIVND (reference sequence). This CDR3 is 15 amino acids long. CDR3 bases: TGTGCCAGTAGTATTCCTTCCGGGTTATCCTATGGCTACACCTTC. Translating gives CASSIPSGLSYGYTF.